The table lists the clone carrying this T cell receptor (beta chain) with a few counts. The antigen is not known. V dropped 10 bases and J dropped 6 bases, with 12 bases sitting between them. Germline-derived CDR1 and CDR2 are MDHEN and SYDVKM. This CDR3 contains 11 residues. TCRdb independently ran MiXCR on the RT-PCR reads; one entry per CDR3 protein. The sample consists of hundreds of thousands of distinct CDR3 sequences, 12% of them appearing once. This record comes from a study of response to subunit inactivated influenza vaccine. Regarding the study as a whole: The authors suggested that few new T cells are recruited per seasonal influenza vaccination.

The chain employs TRBV28 and TRBJ1-1; D call uncertain. The clonotype originates from a man in his fifties who received an inactivated influenza vaccine. Sample: PBMCs from blood, taken on the day of vaccination. The DNA for the CDR3 is TGTGCCACCCTAAGGCGATCTGAAGCTTTCTTT. Translation gives CATLRRSEAFF. Full variable domain (remainder filled in from reference TRBV28 and TRBJ1-1): DVKVTQSSRYLVKRTGEKVFLECVQDMDHENMFWYRQDPGLGLRLIYFSYDVKMKEKGDIPEGYSVSREKKERFSLILESASTNQTSMYLCATLRRSEAFFGQGTRLTVV.